Below are 23 T cell receptor beta chains sequenced from a single sample in a study of T cells in Graves' hyperthyroidism and ophthalmopathy. Amplified TCR beta CDR3 regions derived from RNA transcripts. Carried out on the TCR CDR3, a first-round RT-PCR used the HTBI primer set. TCRdb re-derived calls from the multiplex PCR reads in MiXCR, one entry per CDR3 protein. The sample carries about 600,000 distinct CDR3 sequences, roughly 15% recorded once. Sequenced sample: blood. Receptors were obtained from a woman in her 40s with Graves' ophthalmopathy.

This clonotype was seen at least ten times. J is TRBJ2-1 and V is TRBV20-1; D unresolved. V lost 6 bases and J 5 bases, leaving 5 bases between the germline ends. The V gene's germline CDR1 is DFQATT and CDR2 SNEGSKA (reference sequence). CDR3 length equals 10 residues. CDR3 residues: CSAIDNEQFF. CDR3 nucleotides: TGCAGTGCAATAGACAATGAGCAGTTCTTC.

V usage is TRBV2 and J usage is TRBJ2-5; 9 positions agree with TRBD1. V gave up 8 bases and J gave up 4 bases; unmatched junction bases: 11. This CDR3 contains 15 residues. Germline V lookup: CDR1 SNHLY, CDR2 FYNNEI. The chain's CDR3 is CASFGQGRGGETQYF. CDR3 nucleotide sequence: TGTGCCAGCTTCGGACAGGGGCGCGGGGGAGAGACCCAGTACTTC.

This clonotype occurred a few times. The chain links TRBV6-1 to TRBJ1-5; no definite D call. V was trimmed by 10 bases and J by 6 bases, leaving 13 bases between them. This CDR3 spans 12 amino acids. Germline V gives CDR1 MNHNS, CDR2 SASEGT. CDR3 DNA sequence: TGTGCCACCTCCTCCTGGGGTCAGCCCCAGCATTTT. This sequence encodes CATSSWGQPQHF.

A remark on this clonotype: The junction does not match germline at one end; this may be a read error. This rearrangement joins TRBV12-3 or TRBV12-4 to TRBJ2-5; weak D call: TRBD1 (6 bases). The CDR3 runs 12 residues. The CDR3 nucleotides are TGCGCCAGTACCTACAGGGCAGAGACCCAGTACTTC. Its protein product is CASTYRAETQYF.

This chain uses TRBV11-2 with TRBJ2-7; D possibly matches TRBD1 or TRBD2 (5 bases each). This CDR3 has 15 residues. Trimming pared 5 bases from V and 2 bases from J, leaving 16 bases between. Germline V CDR1 and CDR2: SGHAT, FQNNGV. CDR3 region: CASSVRDGLPYEQYF. The CDR3 DNA sequence: TGTGCCAGCAGCGTCCGGGACGGCTTACCCTACGAGCAGTACTTC.

About this clonotype itself: A much more abundant neighbour one base away suggests this may be a read error. The chain combines TRBV30 with TRBJ1-1, with D unclear. This CDR3 region has 13 residues. CDR1 GTSNPN and CDR2 SVGIG come from the germline V gene (reference sequence). Trimming removed 0 bases from V and 4 bases from J, with 9 bases in between. The CDR3 region is CAWSVRQSTEAFF. As DNA, the CDR3 is TGTGCCTGGAGTGTACGCCAGAGCACTGAAGCTTTCTTT.

The chain joins TRBV4-1 to TRBJ1-2, with D perhaps matching TRBD1 (6 bases). The V end was cut by 0 bases, the J end by 4 bases, with 9 bases between. This CDR3 is built from 14 residues. Per germline, CDR1 MGHRA and CDR2 YSYEKL. The CDR3 sequence: CASSQDGQIYGYTF. The CDR3 nucleotides read TGCGCCAGCAGCCAAGACGGACAGATCTATGGCTACACCTTC.

This clonotype was detected ten times or more. The gene calls are TRBV6-2 or TRBV6-3 and TRBJ1-1; possible D gene TRBD1, 5 bases. CDR1 MNHEY and CDR2 SVGEGT come from the germline V gene. V gave up 0 bases and J gave up 5 bases, with 7 bases separating them. The CDR3 spans 13 residues. CDR3 in amino acids: CASSYSEGTEAFF. Here the CDR3 DNA reads TGTGCCAGCAGTTACTCGGAGGGGACTGAAGCTTTCTTT.

This chain links TRBV3-1 with TRBJ2-3; 11 bases line up with TRBD2. The junction had 12 bases not matched to a gene; V was cut back by 3 bases and J by 4 bases. The CDR3 sequence is 18 residues long. Per the germline V gene, CDR1 is LGHDT and CDR2 is YNNKEL (reference sequence). The CDR3, as DNA: TGTGCCAGCAGCCAGACCTTAGCGGGAGGGCCCGAAGCAGATACGCAGTATTTT. Amino acid sequence: CASSQTLAGGPEADTQYF.

Remarks on this clonotype: Just one base apart from a much larger clone, this may be a read error. The rearrangement joins TRBV12-3 or TRBV12-4 to TRBJ1-5; D gene ambiguous. This CDR3 region has 14 residues. Trimming stripped 1 base from V and 2 bases from J, with 6 bases between. CDR3 in DNA: TGTGCCAGCAGTTTAGAGGATCGCAATCAGCCCCAGCATTTT. This encodes CASSLEDRNQPQHF.

Ten or more counts support this clonotype. The V call is TRBV28, the J call TRBJ1-2; D is perhaps TRBD1 (5 bases). The CDR3 contains 14 residues. Germline V gene lookup returns CDR1 MDHEN and CDR2 SYDVKM. Between the trimmed V and J ends, which lost 2 bases and 7 bases, there was a span of 14 bases. The CDR3 region is CASSLRAGGSGYTF. Here the CDR3 DNA reads TGTGCCAGCAGTTTAAGGGCCGGGGGTAGTGGCTACACCTTC.

This clonotype was seen more than once but under ten times. V usage is TRBV27 and J usage is TRBJ1-1; D unclear. The CDR3 has 13 residues. CDR1 and CDR2 from the germline V gene are MNHEY and SMNVEV (reference sequence). V was shortened by 3 bases and J by 1 base, with 6 bases between the two germline ends. The CDR3 region is CASSFHKNTEAFF. The DNA for the CDR3 is TGTGCCAGCAGTTTCCATAAGAACACTGAAGCTTTCTTT.

V and J are TRBV19 and TRBJ2-2; 10 nucleotides agree with TRBD2. J lost 6 bases, V lost 6 bases, and 25 bases had no gene match. The V gene's germline CDR1 is LNHDA and CDR2 SQIVND (reference sequence). The CDR3 runs 21 residues. The CDR3 nucleotides are TGTGCCAGTAGGCTTAGAAACATGTGGGGACTAGCGAGAGAAAGAGCCGGGGAGCTGTTTTTT. Its translation is CASRLRNMWGLARERAGELFF.

This clonotype came up many times. The rearrangement links TRBV12-3 or TRBV12-4 to TRBJ1-5; possibly TRBD1 for D (6 bases). This CDR3 spans 14 amino acids. Between the trimmed V and J ends, which lost 6 bases and 3 bases, there was a span of 12 bases. The CDR3 coding sequence is TGTGCCAGCAGCACCGGACAGATCAATCAGCCCCAGCATTTT. It is translated as CASSTGQINQPQHF.

The chain employs TRBV11-1 and TRBJ1-1; the D is unclear. The CDR3 runs to 13 residues. Trimming took 2 bases from V and 7 from J, leaving 11 bases between them. From germline, CDR1 is SGHAT and CDR2 FQDESV (reference sequence). The CDR3 DNA sequence: TGTGCCAGCAGCTTAAGTGAGGGAGATGAAGCTTTCTTT. Encoded protein: CASSLSEGDEAFF.

Regarding this clonotype: A much larger clone differs by one base, so this may be a read error. V is TRBV11-2 and J is TRBJ1-6; D remains ambiguous. The CDR3 is 13 amino acids. The germline V gene has CDR1 SGHAT and CDR2 FQNNGV. V lost 5 bases and J 13 bases, leaving 15 bases between the germline ends. CDR3 sequence reads: CASSTQTSNPLHF. In DNA, the CDR3 is TGTGCCAGCAGCACTCAGACATCTAATCCCCTCCACTTT.

This clonotype was recorded a few times. V is TRBV4-1 and J is TRBJ2-1; D gene ambiguous. The germline CDR1 and CDR2 sequences are MGHRA and YSYEKL. This CDR3 spans 13 amino acids. V gave up 0 bases and J gave up 6 bases, with 6 bases separating them. Here the CDR3 DNA reads TGCGCCAGCAGCCAAGAAGATATCAATGAGCAGTTCTTC. Protein sequence: CASSQEDINEQFF.

This clonotype was recorded at least ten times. The genes are TRBV20-1 and TRBJ1-1; tentatively, D is TRBD1 (6 bases). The CDR3 has 13 amino acids. V was pared by 2 bases and J by 13 bases, with 20 bases between. Germline V gene lookup returns CDR1 DFQATT and CDR2 SNEGSKA (reference sequence). The CDR3 is CSARSGDIPKHFF. In DNA form, the CDR3 reads TGCAGTGCTAGATCGGGGGACATCCCTAAGCATTTCTTT.

This clonotype has only a few counts. The gene calls are TRBV6-1 and TRBJ2-7; D unclear. The CDR3 covers 13 residues. CDR1 and CDR2 from the germline V gene are MNHNS and SASEGT. The V and J ends lost 6 bases and 4 bases respectively, with 13 bases between them. CDR3 DNA: TGTGCCAGCAGCCGCCAACAGCGTTACGAGCAGTACTTC. Translation gives CASSRQQRYEQYF.

This clonotype was detected a few times. The rearrangement uses TRBV4-2 and TRBJ1-2, with 9 positions matching TRBD1. The CDR3 loop spans 15 amino acids. Losses at the gene ends were 0 bases for V and 2 bases for J; bases not matched to a gene: 1. Germline assignment: CDR1 LGHNA and CDR2 YNFKEQ. The CDR3 region is CASSQDGTGNYGYTF. The CDR3 coding sequence is TGTGCCAGCAGCCAAGATGGGACAGGGAACTATGGCTACACCTTC.

This clonotype has a count of ten or more. The chain couples TRBV15 to TRBJ1-5; D is unclear. Germline loops: CDR1 LNHNV, CDR2 YYDKDF (reference sequence). The CDR3 spans 15 residues. Trimming cost V 5 bases and J 0 bases, with 11 bases left between them. The CDR3 is CATSERQVSNQPQHF. CDR3 nucleotides: TGTGCCACCAGCGAACGGCAAGTTAGCAATCAGCCCCAGCATTTT.

Worth noting for this clonotype: This may arise from a read error, as a much more abundant clone is one base away. The chain combines TRBV30 with TRBJ1-1, with D unclear. The CDR3 runs 13 residues. Germline lookup yields CDR1 GTSNPN and CDR2 SVGIG (reference sequence). The V gene lost 2 bases and the J gene lost 4 bases, with 11 bases spanning the gap. CDR3 loop: CAWSMEMSTEAFF. The DNA for the CDR3 is TGTGCCTGGAGTATGGAGATGAGCACTGAAGCTTTCTTT.

This chain joins TRBV13 and TRBJ2-5; no clear D gene. V was trimmed by 2 bases and J by 0 bases, leaving 7 bases between them. The germline V gene has CDR1 PRHDT and CDR2 FYEKMQ (reference sequence). The CDR3 is made up of 14 amino acids. CDR3 residues: CASSLRTNQETQYF. The CDR3 DNA sequence: TGTGCCAGCAGCTTACGGACCAACCAAGAGACCCAGTACTTC. Full variable domain (missing parts from reference TRBV13 and TRBJ2-5): AAGVIQSPRHLIKEKRETATLKCYPIPRHDTVYWYQQGPGQDPQFLISFYEKMQSDKGSIPDRFSAQQFSDYHSELNMSSLELGDSALYFCASSLRTNQETQYFGPGTRLLVL.